This TCR beta chain was recovered during a study of post-analysis software for immune sequencing data. In the study overall: In terms of disease course, relapsing-remitting, secondary progressive and progressive-relapsing multiple sclerosis were included. Findings and limits, study-wide: Significantly decreased normalized Chao1 diversity was recorded for multiple sclerosis patients relative to controls.

In regard to this clonotype: Its antigen remains unidentified.

The authors incorporated unique molecular identifiers into the TCR beta cDNA libraries. Using its own MiXCR run on the PCR reads, TCRdb lists one record per CDR3 protein. The data show 500,000 to 600,000 distinct CDR3 sequences, roughly 40% seen once. This TCR was recovered from a girl between 5 and 17 years old with multiple sclerosis. The sequenced material came from blood.

The CDR3 reads CASSSRGSFNYGYTF. The DNA for the CDR3 is TGTGCCAGCAGTTCCCGGGGTAGTTTTAACTATGGCTACACCTTC. This chain connects TRBV12-3 or TRBV12-4 to TRBJ1-2; D call uncertain. This CDR3 has 15 residues. V lost 4 bases to trimming and J lost 1 base, with 13 bases between them.